This T cell receptor beta chain is from a study of regulatory T cells in long-lasting Graves disease. CDR3-region Arm-PCR and iRepertoire HTBI primers produced the TCR beta libraries. TCRdb reprocessed the multiplex PCR reads via MiXCR and lists one record per CDR3 protein. The sample holds 400,000 to 500,000 distinct CDR3 sequences, approximately 15% seen once. Time point described: newly diagnosed GD, antithyroid drugs for less than 3 months. Extracted RNA from PBMCs served as the source of the TCR library. The CDR3 is made up of 15 amino acids. Germline V lookup: CDR1 MNHEY, CDR2 SMNVEV (reference sequence). Trimming removed 7 bases at V and 3 bases at J, with 16 bases between. These same records also appear under a second study, on T cells in Graves' hyperthyroidism and ophthalmopathy.

This TCR came from a woman aged 45-65 years with Graves disease. The chain uses TRBV27 and TRBJ2-1; tentative D call: TRBD2 (6 bases). The sequenced sample was peripheral blood mononuclear cells (PBMCs), obtained at new diagnosis, from a patient treated with antithyroid drugs. Here the CDR3 DNA reads TGTGCCAGCACCCTGCAGGAGGGCAACTACAATGAGCAGTTCTTC. This translates into CASTLQEGNYNEQFF.